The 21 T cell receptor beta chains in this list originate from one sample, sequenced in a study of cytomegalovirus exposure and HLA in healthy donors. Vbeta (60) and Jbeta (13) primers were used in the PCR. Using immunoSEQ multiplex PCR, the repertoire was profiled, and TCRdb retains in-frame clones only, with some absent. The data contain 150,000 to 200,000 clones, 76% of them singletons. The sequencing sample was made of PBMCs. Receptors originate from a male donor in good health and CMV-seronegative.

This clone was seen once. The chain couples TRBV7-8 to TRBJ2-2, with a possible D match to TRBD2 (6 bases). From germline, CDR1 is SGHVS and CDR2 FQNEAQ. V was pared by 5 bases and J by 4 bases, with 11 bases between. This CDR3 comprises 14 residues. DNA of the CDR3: TGTGCCAGCAGCCGGGACTTCCTCACCGGGGAGCTGTTTTTT. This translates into CASSRDFLTGELFF.

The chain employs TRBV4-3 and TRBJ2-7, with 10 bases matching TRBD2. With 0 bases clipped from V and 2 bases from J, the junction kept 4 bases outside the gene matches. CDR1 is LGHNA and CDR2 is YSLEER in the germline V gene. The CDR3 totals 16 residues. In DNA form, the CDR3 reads TGCGCCAGCAGCCAAGATACAGGACTAGCGGCCTACGAGCAGTACTTC. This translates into CASSQDTGLAAYEQYF.

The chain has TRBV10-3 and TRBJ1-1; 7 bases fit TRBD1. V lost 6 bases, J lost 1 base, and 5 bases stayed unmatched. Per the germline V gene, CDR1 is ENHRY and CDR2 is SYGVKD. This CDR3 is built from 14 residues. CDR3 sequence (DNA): TGTGCCATCAGGACCGGACAGGAGAACACTGAAGCTTTCTTT. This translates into CAIRTGQENTEAFF.

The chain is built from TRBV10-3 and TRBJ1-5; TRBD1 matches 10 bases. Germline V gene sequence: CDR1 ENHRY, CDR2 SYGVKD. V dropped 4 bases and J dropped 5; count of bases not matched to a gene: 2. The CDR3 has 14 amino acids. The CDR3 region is CAISVGTGDQPQHF. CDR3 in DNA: TGTGCCATCAGTGTAGGGACAGGGGATCAGCCCCAGCATTTT.

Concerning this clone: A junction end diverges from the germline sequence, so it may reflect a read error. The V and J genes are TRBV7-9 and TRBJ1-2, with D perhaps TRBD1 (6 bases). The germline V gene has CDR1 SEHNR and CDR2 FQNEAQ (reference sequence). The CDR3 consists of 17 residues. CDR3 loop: CSSSLGGSGDTHYGYTF. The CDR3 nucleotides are TGTTCCAGCAGCTTAGGGGGTTCGGGAGATACACACTATGGCTATACCTTC.

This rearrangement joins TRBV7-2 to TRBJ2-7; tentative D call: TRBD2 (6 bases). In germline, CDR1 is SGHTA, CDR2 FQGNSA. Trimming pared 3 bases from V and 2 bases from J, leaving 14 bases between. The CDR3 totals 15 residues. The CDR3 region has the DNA TGTGCCAGCAGCTTCAGCCGGAGGGCAGCCTACGAGCAGTACTTC. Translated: CASSFSRRAAYEQYF.

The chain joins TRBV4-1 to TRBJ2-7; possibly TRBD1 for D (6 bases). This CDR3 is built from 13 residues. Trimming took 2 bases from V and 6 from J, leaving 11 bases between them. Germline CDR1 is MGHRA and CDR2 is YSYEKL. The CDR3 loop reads CASSQLQGFEQYF. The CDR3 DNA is TGCGCCAGCAGCCAACTACAGGGATTCGAGCAGTACTTC.

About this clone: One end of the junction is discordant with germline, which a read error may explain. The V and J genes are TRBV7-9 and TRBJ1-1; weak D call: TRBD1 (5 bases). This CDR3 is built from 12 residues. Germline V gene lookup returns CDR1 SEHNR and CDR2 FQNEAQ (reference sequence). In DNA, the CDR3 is TGTTCCAGCAGCGCTGACAGTGCTGAAGCTTTCTTT. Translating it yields CSSSADSAEAFF. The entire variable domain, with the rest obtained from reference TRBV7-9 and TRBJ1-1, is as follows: DTGVSQNPRHKITKRGQNVTFRCDPISEHNRLYWYRQTLGQGPEFLTYFQNEAQLEKSRLLSDRFSAERPKGSFSTLEIQRTEQGDSAMYLCSSSADSAEAFFGQGTRLTVV.

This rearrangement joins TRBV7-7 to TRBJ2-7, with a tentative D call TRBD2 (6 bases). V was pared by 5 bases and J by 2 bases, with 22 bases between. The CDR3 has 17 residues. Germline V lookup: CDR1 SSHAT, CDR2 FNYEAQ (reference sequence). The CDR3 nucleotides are TGTGCCAGCAGCCCCCACCGCACGGGAGTGGGGACCTACGAGCAGTACTTC. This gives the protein CASSPHRTGVGTYEQYF.

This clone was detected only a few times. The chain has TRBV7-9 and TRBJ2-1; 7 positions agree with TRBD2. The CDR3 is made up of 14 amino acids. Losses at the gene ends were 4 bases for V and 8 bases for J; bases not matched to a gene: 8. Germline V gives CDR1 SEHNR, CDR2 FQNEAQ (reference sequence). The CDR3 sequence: CASSWGGPVDEQFF. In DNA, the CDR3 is TGTGCCAGCAGCTGGGGGGGACCGGTAGATGAGCAGTTCTTC.

This CDR3 reads CASSLKTGTGFNEQFF. CDR3 bases: TGTGCCAGCAGTTTAAAGACGGGGACAGGTTTTAATGAGCAGTTCTTC. The chain joins TRBV27 to TRBJ2-1; 8 bases line up with TRBD1. Trimming at V came to 2 bases and at J to 7 bases, leaving 10 bases not matched to a gene. Per the germline V gene, CDR1 is MNHEY and CDR2 is SMNVEV (reference sequence). This CDR3 spans 16 amino acids.

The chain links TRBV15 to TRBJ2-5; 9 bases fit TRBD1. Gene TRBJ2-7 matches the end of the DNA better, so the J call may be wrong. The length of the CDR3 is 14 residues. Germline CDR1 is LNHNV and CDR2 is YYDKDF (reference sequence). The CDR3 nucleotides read TGTGCCACCAGCAGGCTGACAGGGGGCTACGAGCAGTACTTC. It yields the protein CATSRLTGGYEQYF.

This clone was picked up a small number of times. The CDR3 region has the DNA TGTGCCAGTGGACAGATGAACACCGGGGAGCTGTTTTTT. Its translation: CASGQMNTGELFF. The rearrangement joins TRBV7-9 to TRBJ2-2, with D possibly being TRBD1 (6 bases). The CDR3 length is 13 residues. V was clipped by 9 bases and J by 1 base, with 9 bases between them. The germline V gene encodes CDR1 SEHNR and CDR2 FQNEAQ (reference sequence).

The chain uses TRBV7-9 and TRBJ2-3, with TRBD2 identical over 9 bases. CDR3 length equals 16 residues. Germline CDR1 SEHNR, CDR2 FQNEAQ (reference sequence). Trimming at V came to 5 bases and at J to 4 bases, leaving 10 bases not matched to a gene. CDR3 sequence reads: CASSPIPSGRSDTQYF. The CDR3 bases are TGTGCCAGCAGCCCCATCCCCAGCGGGAGGTCAGATACGCAGTATTTT.

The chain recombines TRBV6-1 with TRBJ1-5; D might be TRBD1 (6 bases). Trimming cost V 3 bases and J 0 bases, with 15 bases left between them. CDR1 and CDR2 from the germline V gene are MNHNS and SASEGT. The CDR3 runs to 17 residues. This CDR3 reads CASSEPRTAYSNQPQHF. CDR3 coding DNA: TGTGCCAGCAGTGAGCCCCGGACAGCTTATAGCAATCAGCCCCAGCATTTT.

The CDR3 DNA follows: TGTGCCAGCGGTGAGCGGACAGCCACTGAAGCTTTCTTT. Residues: CASGERTATEAFF. The V and J genes are TRBV6-5 and TRBJ1-1; D perhaps matches TRBD1 (6 bases). Between the trimmed V and J ends, which lost 8 bases and 4 bases, there was a span of 14 bases. CDR3 length: 13 residues. Germline assignment: CDR1 MNHEY and CDR2 SVGAGI.

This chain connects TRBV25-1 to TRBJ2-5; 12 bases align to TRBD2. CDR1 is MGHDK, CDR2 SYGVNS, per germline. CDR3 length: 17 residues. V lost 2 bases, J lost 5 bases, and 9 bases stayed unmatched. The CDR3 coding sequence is TGTGCCAGCAGTGAAGGAGTCTTGACTAGCGGGAGTGAGACCCAGTACTTC. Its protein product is CASSEGVLTSGSETQYF. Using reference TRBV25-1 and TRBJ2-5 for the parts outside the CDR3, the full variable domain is EADIYQTPRYLVIGTGKKITLECSQTMGHDKMYWYQQDPGMELHLIHYSYGVNSTEKGDLSSESTVSRIRTEHFPLTLESARPSHTSQYLCASSEGVLTSGSETQYFGPGTRLLVL.

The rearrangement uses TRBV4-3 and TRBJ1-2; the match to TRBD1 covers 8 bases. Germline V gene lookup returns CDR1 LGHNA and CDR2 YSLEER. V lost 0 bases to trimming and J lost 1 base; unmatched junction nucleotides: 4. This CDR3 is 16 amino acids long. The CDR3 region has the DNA TGCGCCAGCAGCCAAGAGGGACAGGTTCTTAACTATGGCTACACCTTC. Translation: CASSQEGQVLNYGYTF.

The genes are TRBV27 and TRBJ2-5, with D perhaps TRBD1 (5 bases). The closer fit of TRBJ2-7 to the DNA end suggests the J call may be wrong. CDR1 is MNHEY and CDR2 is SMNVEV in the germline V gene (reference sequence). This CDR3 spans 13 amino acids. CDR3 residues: CASSLSGHHEQYF. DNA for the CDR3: TGTGCCAGCAGTTTATCAGGACATCACGAGCAGTACTTC.

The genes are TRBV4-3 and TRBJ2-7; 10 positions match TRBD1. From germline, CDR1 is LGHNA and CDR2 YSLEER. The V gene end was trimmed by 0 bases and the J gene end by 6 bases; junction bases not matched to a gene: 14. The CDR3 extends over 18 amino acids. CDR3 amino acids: CASSQDRRQGALGFEQYF. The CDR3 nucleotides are TGCGCCAGCAGCCAAGATCGCAGACAGGGGGCGTTGGGGTTCGAGCAGTACTTC.

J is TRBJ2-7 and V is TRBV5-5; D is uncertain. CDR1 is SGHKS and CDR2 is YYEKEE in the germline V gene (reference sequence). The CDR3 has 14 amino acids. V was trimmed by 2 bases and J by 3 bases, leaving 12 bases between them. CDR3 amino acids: CASSFRHLDYEQYF. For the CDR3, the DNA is TGTGCCAGCAGCTTTAGACACCTGGACTACGAGCAGTACTTC.